This TCR beta chain was recovered during a study of identical twins. Study-level findings and limits: Monozygotic twin pairs showed more out-of-frame TCR alpha sharing than models estimated. Rather than following the same donors, the conclusions depended on cross-sectional statistical analysis.

Through template switching, a universal primer site was introduced, and the cDNA contained unique molecular identifiers. TCRdb re-called the 5' RACE reads through MiXCR, storing one row per CDR3 protein. The sample holds around 280,000 distinct CDR3 sequences, under 9.5% seen once. There are 15 residues in the CDR3. Germline V gives CDR1 ENHRY, CDR2 SYGVKD. Trimming took off 6 bases at V and 3 bases at J, with 17 bases between the two ends. This clonotype was seen only a few times. Antigen: not known. This sample was shared with a second study, whose subject was yellow fever vaccine responses in identical twins. Turning to that study: Twins' vaccine T cell responses reportedly seemed partly convergent and partly personalized.

This TCR was sampled from a woman between 18 and 29 years old in good health. This chain links TRBV10-3 with TRBJ1-1; no firm D call. What was sequenced was memory (CD45RO+) T cells sorted from blood. This CDR3 reads CAIRGLADPDTEAFF. The CDR3 DNA reads as TGTGCCATCAGGGGGTTGGCGGATCCCGACACTGAAGCTTTCTTT.